These T cell receptor beta chains were read from a single sample in a study of control samples from healthy donors and cancer patients. Assay: immunoSEQ multiplex PCR; the TCRdb copy retains only in-frame clones and omits some. The sample yields about 94,000 clones, approximately 86% seen once. Specimen: blood. Receptor source: a woman in her 50s in good health. The CDR3 runs from the conserved cysteine through the conserved F or W. D genes are given only for firm matches. Size is stated for part of the rows, as once, few or many counts, or as a class when the clone is expanded.

D gene,V gene,clone size,J gene,CDR3 protein,CDR3 DNA
.,TRBV3-1/TRBV3-2,.,TRBJ1-2,CASSPTGNYGYTF,TGTGCCAGCAGCCCGACAGGTAACTATGGCTACACCTTC
.,TRBV2,.,TRBJ1-5,CASTPGGNQPQHF,TGTGCCAGCACTCCAGGGGGCAATCAGCCCCAGCATTTT
TRBD1,TRBV7-2,.,TRBJ1-2,CATSGEGADGYTF,TGTGCCACCAGCGGGGAGGGGGCTGATGGCTACACCTTC
.,TRBV6-2/TRBV6-3,.,TRBJ2-5,CASSYGRAETQYF,TGTGCCAGCAGTTATGGCAGGGCAGAGACCCAGTACTTC
.,TRBV7-8,.,TRBJ2-5,CASSSRQRETQYF,TGTGCCAGCAGCTCAAGACAGAGGGAGACCCAGTACTTC
.,TRBV5-1,.,TRBJ2-1,CASSLSEPSYNEQFF,TGCGCCAGCAGCCTTAGCGAACCCTCCTACAATGAGCAGTTCTTC
TRBD1,TRBV10-3,few,TRBJ1-5,CAISDPPGQGWGSNQPQHF,TGTGCCATCAGTGACCCTCCGGGACAGGGATGGGGGAGCAATCAGCCCCAGCATTTT
.,TRBV7-9,.,TRBJ2-1,CASSPHWGEVGDEQFF,TGTGCCAGCAGCCCCCATTGGGGGGAAGTAGGAGATGAGCAGTTCTTC
.,TRBV2,.,TRBJ2-5,CASSVGGLETQYF,TGTGCCAGCAGTGTTGGGGGCTTGGAGACCCAGTACTTC
TRBD2,TRBV5-1,.,TRBJ2-1,CASSLLAGGGNEQFF,TGCGCCAGCAGCTTACTAGCGGGAGGAGGCAATGAGCAGTTCTTC
.,TRBV6-5,.,TRBJ2-5,CASSLLDAEETQYF,TGTGCCAGCAGCCTATTGGACGCGGAAGAGACCCAGTACTTC
TRBD1,TRBV2,.,TRBJ1-1,CASRNRGVAFF,TGTGCCAGCAGAAACAGGGGCGTCGCTTTCTTT
TRBD1,TRBV29-1,.,TRBJ2-7,CTTGTGTGGGFPSYEQYF,TGCACCACGGGGACGGGCACAGGGGGCGGGTTCCCGTCCTACGAGCAGTACTTC
TRBD1,TRBV14,.,TRBJ1-2,CASSHPRPGGDYGYTF,TGTGCCAGCAGCCATCCCCGTCCAGGGGGCGACTATGGCTACACCTTC
TRBD2,TRBV4-3,.,TRBJ2-3,CASTSVAGGPDTQYF,TGCGCCAGCACCTCGGTAGCGGGGGGCCCCGATACGCAGTATTTT
.,TRBV29-1,once,TRBJ1-1,CSVYVWPIRTEAFF,TGCAGCGTTTACGTGTGGCCGATTAGGACTGAAGCTTTCTTT
TRBD1,TRBV27,.,TRBJ1-5,CASSLAGGGQPQHF,TGTGCCAGCAGTTTAGCAGGGGGCGGACAGCCCCAGCATTTT
TRBD1,TRBV5-6,.,TRBJ1-3,CASSSNRGGNTIYF,TGTGCCAGCAGCAGTAACAGGGGTGGAAACACCATATATTTT
.,TRBV7-2,.,TRBJ1-3,CASSLNGVPGDTIYF,TGTGCCAGCAGCTTAAACGGGGTACCCGGCGACACCATATATTTT
TRBD1,TRBV19,.,TRBJ1-4,CASSIGQGSSWLFF,TGTGCCAGTAGTATCGGACAGGGCAGTTCGTGGCTGTTTTTT
.,TRBV7-2,.,TRBJ2-3,CASSLFQPDTQYF,TGTGCCAGCAGCTTATTCCAACCAGATACGCAGTATTTT
TRBD2,TRBV6-1,.,TRBJ2-1,CASSEGFYSGSNEQFF,TGTGCCAGCAGTGAAGGTTTTTATAGCGGGAGCAATGAGCAGTTCTTC
TRBD1,TRBV4-1,.,TRBJ1-1,CASSRYRTGMNTEAFF,TGCGCCAGCAGCCGATATCGGACAGGGATGAACACTGAAGCTTTCTTT
TRBD2,TRBV6-5,.,TRBJ2-1,CASTTSGGARNEQFF,TGTGCCAGTACAACTAGCGGGGGTGCCCGCAATGAGCAGTTCTTC
.,TRBV25-1,.,TRBJ1-6,CASGKGYNSPLHF,TGTGCCAGCGGAAAGGGTTATAATTCACCCCTCCACTTT
TRBD1,TRBV18,few,TRBJ2-1,CASSPRTGGGEQFF,TGTGCCAGCTCACCACGAACAGGGGGTGGTGAGCAGTTCTTC
TRBD2,TRBV7-2,.,TRBJ2-5,CASSFAGEETQYF,TGTGCCAGCAGCTTCGCGGGGGAAGAGACCCAGTACTTC
TRBD2,TRBV6-5,.,TRBJ2-5,CASSRGLAGAETQYF,TGTGCCAGCAGCCGAGGACTAGCGGGAGCTGAGACCCAGTACTTC
TRBD1,TRBV18,.,TRBJ1-5,CASSRDRSSNQPQHF,TGTGCCAGCTCACGGGACAGGAGTAGCAATCAGCCCCAGCATTTT
.,TRBV28,.,TRBJ1-4,CASRKGPGINEKLFF,TGTGCCAGCAGAAAGGGCCCAGGGATTAATGAAAAACTGTTTTTT
.,TRBV2,.,TRBJ2-3,CASRRDQGTSTDTQYF,TGTGCCAGCAGAAGGGATCAGGGGACCAGCACAGATACGCAGTATTTT
.,TRBV7-2,.,TRBJ1-4,CASSPEGGVGSKLFF,TGTGCCAGCAGCCCGGAGGGGGGGGTCGGAAGCAAACTGTTTTTT
TRBD1,TRBV29-1,.,TRBJ2-7,CSVPRKDRGNEQYF,TGCAGCGTTCCCCGGAAGGACAGGGGAAACGAGCAGTACTTC
TRBD2,TRBV7-7,.,TRBJ2-5,CASSLGASGSLETQYF,TGTGCTAGCAGCTTAGGGGCTAGCGGGAGTTTAGAGACCCAGTACTTC
.,TRBV7-7,.,TRBJ2-4,CASSPAVGDQAKNIQYF,TGTGCCAGCAGCCCCGCGGTGGGGGATCAAGCCAAAAACATTCAGTACTTC
.,TRBV15,.,TRBJ2-7,CATKKAGYEQYF,TGTGCCACCAAGAAGGCGGGCTACGAGCAGTACTTC
.,TRBV10-3,.,TRBJ1-2,CAIRGDLRYGYTF,TGTGCCATCAGAGGGGACTTGCGATATGGCTACACCTTC
.,TRBV2,.,TRBJ2-1,CASSEGGLINEQFF,TGTGCCAGCAGTGAAGGGGGCCTAATCAATGAGCAGTTCTTC
TRBD2,TRBV2,.,TRBJ2-5,CASSEGRTSGRRETQYF,TGTGCCAGCAGTGAAGGTAGGACTAGCGGGAGAAGAGAGACCCAGTACTTC
.,TRBV12-5,.,TRBJ1-2,CASGLVGGRSDYGYTF,TGTGCTAGTGGTTTGGTAGGGGGGCGAAGCGACTATGGCTACACCTTC
TRBD2,TRBV9,.,TRBJ2-1,CASSDPGTSVYEQFF,TGTGCCAGCAGCGATCCCGGGACTAGCGTCTATGAGCAGTTCTTC
.,TRBV12-3/TRBV12-4,few,TRBJ1-2,CASSGVGDGYTF,TGTGCCAGCAGTGGGGTGGGGGATGGCTACACCTTC
.,TRBV27,.,TRBJ2-3,CASRQLSSTDTQYF,TGTGCCAGCCGACAGCTTTCTAGCACAGATACGCAGTATTTT
.,TRBV16,.,TRBJ2-2,CASSQSYIANTGELFF,TGTGCCAGCAGCCAATCTTACATCGCGAACACCGGGGAGCTGTTTTTT
TRBD2,TRBV7-9,.,TRBJ2-1,CASSQRLAGRRSYNEQFF,TGTGCCAGCAGCCAAAGACTAGCGGGGCGCCGCTCCTACAATGAGCAGTTCTTC
.,TRBV18,.,TRBJ2-5,CASSQTTGSGETQYF,TGTGCCAGCTCACAGACCACCGGGTCAGGAGAGACCCAGTACTTC
.,TRBV7-2,.,TRBJ2-3,CASSLGGTGYTQYF,TGTGCCAGCAGCTTAGGTGGGACCGGGTATACGCAGTATTTT
TRBD1,TRBV29-1,.,TRBJ1-2,CSVEVETGGVNAWDGYTF,TGCAGCGTTGAAGTCGAGACAGGGGGCGTAAATGCGTGGGATGGCTACACCTTC
.,TRBV19,.,TRBJ2-2,CASSIGINTGELFF,TGTGCCAGTAGTATAGGCATAAACACCGGGGAGCTGTTTTTT
.,TRBV19,.,TRBJ2-4,CASSIPSQAKNIQYF,TGTGCCAGTAGTATCCCTTCTCAGGCCAAAAACATTCAGTACTTC
TRBD1,TRBV10-3,few,TRBJ1-6,CAIRGTALYNSPLHF,TGTGCCATCAGGGGGACAGCCCTGTATAATTCACCCCTCCACTTT
TRBD1,TRBV5-4,few,TRBJ1-5,CASSSDRNQPQHF,TGTGCCAGCAGCTCGGACAGGAATCAGCCCCAGCATTTT
TRBD2,TRBV7-8,.,TRBJ2-3,CASSGTSASQYF,TGTGCCAGCAGCGGAACTAGCGCCTCGCAGTATTTT
.,TRBV5-1,once,TRBJ1-1,CASSPRQSVTEAFF,TGCGCCAGCAGCCCCAGACAGAGCGTTACTGAAGCTTTCTTT
.,TRBV11-2,once,TRBJ2-7,CASSYDPTGAYEQYF,TGTGCCAGCAGCTACGATCCGACGGGGGCCTACGAGCAGTACTTC
.,TRBV5-4,.,TRBJ2-6,CASSRQVPSGANVLTF,TGTGCCAGCAGCCGACAGGTCCCTTCTGGGGCCAACGTCCTGACTTTC
.,TRBV4-3,.,TRBJ1-3,CASSHVTGSSIGNTIYF,TGCGCCAGCAGCCACGTTACAGGGTCGTCTATTGGAAACACCATATATTTT